Each of the 19 T cell receptor beta chains below was sequenced from the same sample in a study of Ad26.COV2.S vaccination and SARS-CoV-2 variants. The method was immunoSEQ multiplex PCR; TCRdb's version includes in-frame clones alone and lacks a portion of them. The data hold about 680,000 clones, with 70% to 90% observed a single time. Treatment meaning: some 20 received Ad26.COV2.S at low or high dose, single or two shots; 5 received placebo; per-sample allocation not given. Material that was analyzed had been drawn on day 63 after the first vaccine or placebo injection. This sample comprised peripheral blood, obtained in a trial of Ad26.COV2.S vaccine versus placebo. Receptors originate from a person between 18 and 65 years old who received the Ad26.COV2.S COVID-19 vaccine or a placebo.

V usage is TRBV2 and J usage is TRBJ1-4, with D possibly matching TRBD1 (5 bases). The germline V gene encodes CDR1 SNHLY and CDR2 FYNNEI. The CDR3 consists of 13 residues. Trimming removed 3 bases from V and 7 bases from J, with 9 bases in between. CDR3 sequence (DNA): TGTGCCAGCAGTGACGGGGGTGGTGAAAAACTGTTTTTT. It encodes CASSDGGGEKLFF.

DNA for the CDR3: TGTGCCAGCTGTCGAGGGGCTAGCGGACAAGAGACCCAGTACTTC. This codes for CASCRGASGQETQYF. The chain is built from TRBV7-6 and TRBJ2-5; 7 positions match TRBD2. V dropped 8 bases and J dropped 2; count of bases not matched to a gene: 11. The CDR3 is 15 amino acids. Germline assignment: CDR1 SGHVS and CDR2 FNYEAQ.

The V call is TRBV20-1, the J call TRBJ2-5, with unresolved D. There are 13 residues in the CDR3. V lost 3 bases and J 0 bases, leaving 8 bases between the germline ends. Germline assignment: CDR1 DFQATT and CDR2 SNEGSKA (reference sequence). This CDR3 is CSASPHYQETQYF. As DNA, the CDR3 is TGCAGTGCTAGTCCTCACTACCAAGAGACCCAGTACTTC.

The chain has TRBV4-3 and TRBJ1-4; a weak D match, TRBD1 (6 bases). Per germline, CDR1 LGHNA and CDR2 YSLEER. Between the trimmed V and J ends, which lost 4 bases and 4 bases, there was a span of 16 bases. The CDR3 is made up of 16 amino acids. The CDR3 DNA reads TGCGCCAGCAGCCGCGTGGGGGCAGGGGATAATGAAAAACTGTTTTTT. Its translation is CASSRVGAGDNEKLFF.

This clone was seen a single time. CDR3 loop: CASSPLAQETQYF. The CDR3 DNA sequence: TGTGCCAGCAGCCCCCTGGCTCAAGAGACCCAGTACTTC. The chain has TRBV7-6 and TRBJ2-5; no reliable D call. CDR3 length: 13 amino acids. The germline gives CDR1 SGHVS, CDR2 FNYEAQ. Trimming cost V 5 bases and J 2 bases, with 9 bases left between them.

The chain uses TRBV28 and TRBJ2-7; D possibly corresponds to TRBD1 (5 bases). Germline V gene lookup returns CDR1 MDHEN and CDR2 SYDVKM. V was trimmed by 8 bases and J by 3 bases, leaving 8 bases between them. The CDR3 has 11 residues. CDR3 in amino acids: CASARVYEQYF. The CDR3 bases are TGTGCCAGCGCCAGGGTCTACGAGCAGTACTTC.

This clone was picked up one time. This chain links TRBV7-9 with TRBJ2-7, with D unresolved. The V and J ends lost 5 bases and 3 bases respectively, with 5 bases between them. The V gene's germline CDR1 is SEHNR and CDR2 FQNEAQ (reference sequence). The CDR3 is 11 amino acids. The CDR3 region is CASSRNYEQYF. Here the CDR3 DNA reads TGTGCCAGCAGCCGTAACTACGAGCAGTACTTC.

J is TRBJ2-1 and V is TRBV11-2, with TRBD1 matching over 10 bases. This CDR3 region has 15 residues. CDR1 and CDR2 from the germline V gene are SGHAT and FQNNGV. V was clipped by 0 bases and J by 10 bases; unmatched bases: 6. CDR3 nucleotides: TGTGCCAGCAGCTTAGAGGGACAGGGGAGGCGAGAGCAGTTCTTC. Its translation is CASSLEGQGRREQFF.

V gene TRBV23-1 combines with J gene TRBJ2-7, with D possibly being TRBD1 (5 bases). TRBV23-1 is assigned to the ORF class and has an uncertain function. V gave up 0 bases and J gave up 3 bases, with 9 bases separating them. This CDR3 region has 14 residues. CDR3 residues: CASSQSPRDYEQYF. The CDR3 region has the DNA TGCGCCAGCAGTCAATCCCCCAGGGACTACGAGCAGTACTTC.

This clone showed up many times. The genes are TRBV5-4 and TRBJ1-6; TRBD1 might be the D (5 bases). The germline gives CDR1 SGHNT, CDR2 YYREEE (reference sequence). This CDR3 is built from 15 residues. The V and J ends lost 4 bases and 5 bases respectively, with 13 bases between them. The CDR3 sequence: CASSQRTPDNSPLHF. In nucleotides, the CDR3 is TGTGCCAGCAGCCAAAGGACACCTGATAATTCACCCCTCCACTTT.

The genes are TRBV7-8 and TRBJ2-6; 8 nucleotides line up with TRBD1. This CDR3 contains 18 residues. J lost 4 bases, V lost 1 base, and 9 bases had no gene match. The germline CDR1 and CDR2 sequences are SGHVS and FQNEAQ. In nucleotides, the CDR3 is TGTGCCAGCAGCTTAGGAGGACAGGGACCAGTGGGGGCCAACGTCCTGACTTTC. It codes for CASSLGGQGPVGANVLTF.

This clone occurred once. The chain uses TRBV10-3 and TRBJ1-5, with a possible D match to TRBD1 (5 bases). The germline V gene encodes CDR1 ENHRY and CDR2 SYGVKD. The CDR3 totals 15 residues. Trimming cost V 3 bases and J 2 bases, with 11 bases left between them. The CDR3 loop is CAISDDGGGNQPQHF. CDR3 DNA: TGTGCCATCAGTGACGACGGAGGGGGCAATCAGCCCCAGCATTTT.

The chain combines TRBV6-5 with TRBJ2-1; 10 nucleotides align to TRBD1. The CDR3 totals 16 residues. Losses at the gene ends were 0 bases for V and 8 bases for J; bases not matched to a gene: 7. The germline CDR1 and CDR2 sequences are MNHEY and SVGAGI. The CDR3 is CASSYSGTGVLDEQFF. The CDR3 nucleotides read TGTGCCAGCAGTTACTCAGGGACAGGGGTATTGGATGAGCAGTTCTTC.

The V gene is TRBV5-1, the J gene TRBJ2-7, with a possible D match to TRBD2 (6 bases). Trimming stripped 4 bases from V and 4 bases from J, with 9 bases between. CDR1 is SGHRS and CDR2 is YFSETQ in the germline V gene. This CDR3 is built from 12 residues. CDR3 sequence (DNA): TGCGCCAGCAGCAGGGACTTTTACGAGCAGTACTTC. Protein product: CASSRDFYEQYF.

This chain links TRBV18 with TRBJ2-7; either TRBD1 or TRBD2 may supply D (5 bases each). CDR3 length: 15 residues. Trimming left V 5 bases short and J 3 bases short, with 17 bases between. The germline V gene has CDR1 KGHSH and CDR2 LQKENI. The CDR3 sequence is CASSRDGQFYYEQYF. In nucleotides, the CDR3 is TGTGCCAGCTCAAGGGACGGGCAATTCTACTACGAGCAGTACTTC.

This rearrangement joins TRBV5-1 to TRBJ2-1; D could derive from TRBD1 or TRBD2 (6 bases each). The CDR3 consists of 16 residues. Germline values: CDR1 SGHRS, CDR2 YFSETQ. The V end was cut by 1 base, the J end by 2 bases, with 13 bases between. In DNA, the CDR3 is TGCGCCAGCAGCTTGAGGCCAGGGGAGGCCTACAATGAGCAGTTCTTC. This sequence encodes CASSLRPGEAYNEQFF.

The V gene is TRBV18, the J gene TRBJ2-2; TRBD2 is a possible D gene (6 bases). This CDR3 comprises 16 residues. V was clipped by 2 bases and J by 7 bases, with 17 bases between them. The germline CDR1 and CDR2 sequences are KGHSH and LQKENI. The CDR3 nucleotides are TGTGCCAGCTCACCAGGGACTCCAGGCGCAATCGGGGAGCTGTTTTTT. This encodes CASSPGTPGAIGELFF. Supplemented by reference TRBV18 and TRBJ2-2, the full variable domain reads NAGVMQNPRHLVRRRGQEARLRCSPMKGHSHVYWYRQLPEEGLKFMVYLQKENIIDESGMPKERFSAEFPKEGPSILRIQQVVRGDSAAYFCASSPGTPGAIGELFFGEGSRLTVL.

The chain joins TRBV5-1 to TRBJ2-3; D perhaps matches TRBD1 (5 bases). Germline V lookup: CDR1 SGHRS, CDR2 YFSETQ. This CDR3 is built from 15 residues. The germline V and J ends were trimmed by 4 bases and 9 bases, with 21 bases remaining between them. CDR3 DNA sequence: TGCGCCAGCAGCCTATCCCAGGGCCCCATCGACACGCAGTATTTT. Translated: CASSLSQGPIDTQYF. The full variable domain, with the rest looked up from reference TRBV5-1 and TRBJ2-3, is KAGVTQTPRYLIKTRGQQVTLSCSPISGHRSVSWYQQTPGQGLQFLFEYFSETQRNKGNFPGRFSGRQFSNSRSEMNVSTLELGDSALYLCASSLSQGPIDTQYFGPGTRLTVL.

This clone was recorded once. The chain carries TRBV27 and TRBJ2-1; D is perhaps TRBD1 (7 bases). The V gene's germline CDR1 is MNHEY and CDR2 SMNVEV (reference sequence). V lost 6 bases and J lost 4, with 16 bases in between. The CDR3 runs to 15 residues. The CDR3 loop reads CASSPWRDSYNEQFF. The CDR3 coding sequence is TGTGCCAGCAGCCCCTGGAGGGACAGTTACAATGAGCAGTTCTTC.